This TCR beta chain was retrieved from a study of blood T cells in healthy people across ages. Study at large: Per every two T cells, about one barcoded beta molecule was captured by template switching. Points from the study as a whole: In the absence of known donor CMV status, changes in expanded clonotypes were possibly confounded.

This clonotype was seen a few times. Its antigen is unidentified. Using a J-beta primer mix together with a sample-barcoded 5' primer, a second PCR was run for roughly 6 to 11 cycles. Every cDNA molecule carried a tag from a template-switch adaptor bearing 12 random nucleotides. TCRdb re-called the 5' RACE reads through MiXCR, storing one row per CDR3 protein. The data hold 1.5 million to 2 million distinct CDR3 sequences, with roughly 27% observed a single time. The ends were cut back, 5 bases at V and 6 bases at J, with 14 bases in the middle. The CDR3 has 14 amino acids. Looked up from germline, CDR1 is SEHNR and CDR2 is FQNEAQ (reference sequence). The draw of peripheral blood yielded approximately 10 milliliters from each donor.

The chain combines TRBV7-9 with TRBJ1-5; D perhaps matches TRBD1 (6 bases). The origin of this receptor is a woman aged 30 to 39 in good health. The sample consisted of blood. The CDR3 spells CASSPPGAGQPQHF. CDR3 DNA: TGTGCCAGCAGCCCACCGGGGGCTGGTCAGCCCCAGCATTTT.